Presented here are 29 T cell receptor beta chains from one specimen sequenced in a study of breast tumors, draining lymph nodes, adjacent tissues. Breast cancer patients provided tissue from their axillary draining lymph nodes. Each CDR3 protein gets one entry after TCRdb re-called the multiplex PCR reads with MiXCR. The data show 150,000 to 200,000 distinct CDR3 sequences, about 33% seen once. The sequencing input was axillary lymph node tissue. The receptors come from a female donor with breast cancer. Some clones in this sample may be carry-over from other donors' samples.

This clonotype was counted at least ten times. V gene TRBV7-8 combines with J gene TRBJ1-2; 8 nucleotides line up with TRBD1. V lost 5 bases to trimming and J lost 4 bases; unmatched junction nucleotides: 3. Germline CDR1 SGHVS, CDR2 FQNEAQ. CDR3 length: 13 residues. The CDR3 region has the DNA TGTGCCAGCAGCAAGGACAGGGCCTATGGCTACACCTTC. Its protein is CASSKDRAYGYTF. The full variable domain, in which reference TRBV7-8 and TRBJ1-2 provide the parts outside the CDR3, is GAGVSQSPRYKVAKRGQDVALRCDPISGHVSLFWYQQALGQGPEFLTYFQNEAQLDKSGLPSDRFFAERPEGSVSTLKIQRTQQEDSAVYLCASSKDRAYGYTFGSGTRLTVV.

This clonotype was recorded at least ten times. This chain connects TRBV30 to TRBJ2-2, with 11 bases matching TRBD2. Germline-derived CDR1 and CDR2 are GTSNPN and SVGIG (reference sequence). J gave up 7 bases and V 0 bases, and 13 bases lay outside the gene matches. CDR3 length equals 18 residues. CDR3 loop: CAWSVLRASSGRYGELFF. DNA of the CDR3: TGTGCCTGGAGTGTACTTAGGGCGTCTAGCGGGAGGTACGGGGAGCTGTTTTTT.

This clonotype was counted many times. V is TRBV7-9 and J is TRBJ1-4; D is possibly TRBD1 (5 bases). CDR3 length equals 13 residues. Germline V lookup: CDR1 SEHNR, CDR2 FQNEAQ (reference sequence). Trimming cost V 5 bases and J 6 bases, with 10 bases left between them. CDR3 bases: TGTGCCAGCAGCGTTCCGGGACATGAAAAACTGTTTTTT. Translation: CASSVPGHEKLFF.

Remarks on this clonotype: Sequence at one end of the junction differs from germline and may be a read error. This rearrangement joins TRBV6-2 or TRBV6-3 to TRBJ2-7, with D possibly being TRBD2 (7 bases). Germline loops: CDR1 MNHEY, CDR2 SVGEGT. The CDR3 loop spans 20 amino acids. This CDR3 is CASSHSRGGGPFFRSYEQYF. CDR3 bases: TGTGCCAGCAGTCACTCGAGAGGGGGAGGGCCTTTCTTCCGCTCCTACGAGCAGTACTTC.

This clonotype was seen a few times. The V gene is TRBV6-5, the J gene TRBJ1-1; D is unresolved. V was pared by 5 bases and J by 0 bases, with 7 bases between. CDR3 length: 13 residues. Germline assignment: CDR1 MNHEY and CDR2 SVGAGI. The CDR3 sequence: CASSPRLNTEAFF. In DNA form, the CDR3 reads TGTGCCAGCAGTCCCCGTCTGAACACTGAAGCTTTCTTT.

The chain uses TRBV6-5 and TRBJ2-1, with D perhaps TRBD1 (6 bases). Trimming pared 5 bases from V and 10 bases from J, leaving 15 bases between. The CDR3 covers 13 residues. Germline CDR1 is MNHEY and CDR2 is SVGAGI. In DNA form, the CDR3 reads TGTGCCAGCAGTCTGGACAGCGACGGGGAGCAGTTCTTC. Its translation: CASSLDSDGEQFF.

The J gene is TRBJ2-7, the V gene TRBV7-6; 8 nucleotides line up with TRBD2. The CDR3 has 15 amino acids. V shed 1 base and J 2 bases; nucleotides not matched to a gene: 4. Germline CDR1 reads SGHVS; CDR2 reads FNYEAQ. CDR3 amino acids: CASSLGVSGAYEQYF. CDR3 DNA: TGTGCCAGCAGCTTAGGGGTTAGCGGGGCCTACGAGCAGTACTTC. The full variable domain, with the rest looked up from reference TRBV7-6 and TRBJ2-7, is GAGVSQSPRYKVTKRGQDVALRCDPISGHVSLYWYRQALGQGPEFLTYFNYEAQQDKSGLPNDRFSAERPEGSISTLTIQRTEQRDSAMYRCASSLGVSGAYEQYFGPGTRLTVT.

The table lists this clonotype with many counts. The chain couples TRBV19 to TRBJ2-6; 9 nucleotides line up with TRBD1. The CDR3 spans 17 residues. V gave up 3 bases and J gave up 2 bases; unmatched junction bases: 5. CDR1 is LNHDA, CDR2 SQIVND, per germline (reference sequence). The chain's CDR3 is CASSILQGAPGANVLTF. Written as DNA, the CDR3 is TGTGCCAGTAGTATCTTACAGGGGGCGCCTGGGGCCAACGTCCTGACTTTC.

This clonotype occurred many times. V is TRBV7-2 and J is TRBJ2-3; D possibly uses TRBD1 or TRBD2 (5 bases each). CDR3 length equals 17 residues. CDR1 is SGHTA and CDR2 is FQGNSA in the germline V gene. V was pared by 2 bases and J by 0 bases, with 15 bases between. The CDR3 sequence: CASSLRGGGPSTDTQYF. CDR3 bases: TGTGCCAGCAGCTTACGCGGTGGGGGACCTAGCACAGATACGCAGTATTTT. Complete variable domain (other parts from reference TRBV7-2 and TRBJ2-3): GAGVSQSPSNKVTEKGKDVELRCDPISGHTALYWYRQSLGQGLEFLIYFQGNSAPDKSGLPSDRFSAERTGGSVSTLTIQRTQQEDSAVYLCASSLRGGGPSTDTQYFGPGTRLTVL.

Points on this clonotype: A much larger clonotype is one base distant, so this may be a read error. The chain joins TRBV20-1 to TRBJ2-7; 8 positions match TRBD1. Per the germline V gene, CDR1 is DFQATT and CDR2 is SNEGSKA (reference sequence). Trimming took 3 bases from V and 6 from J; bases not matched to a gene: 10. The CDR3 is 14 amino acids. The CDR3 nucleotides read TGCAGTGCTAGTAGTATACAGGGGGACTCCGAGCAGTACTTC. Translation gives CSASSIQGDSEQYF.

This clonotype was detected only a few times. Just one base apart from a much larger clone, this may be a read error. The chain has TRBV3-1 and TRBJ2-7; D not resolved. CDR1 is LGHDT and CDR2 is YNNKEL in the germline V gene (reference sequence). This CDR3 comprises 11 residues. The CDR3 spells CASSHLTEQHF. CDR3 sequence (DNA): TGTGCCAGCAGCCACCTAACCGAGCAGCACTTC.

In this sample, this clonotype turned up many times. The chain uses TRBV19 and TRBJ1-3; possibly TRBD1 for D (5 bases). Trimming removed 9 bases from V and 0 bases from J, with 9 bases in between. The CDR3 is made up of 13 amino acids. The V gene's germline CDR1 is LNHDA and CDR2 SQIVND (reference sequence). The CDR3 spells CASGGISGNTIYF. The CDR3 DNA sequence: TGTGCCAGCGGGGGGATCTCTGGAAACACCATATATTTT.

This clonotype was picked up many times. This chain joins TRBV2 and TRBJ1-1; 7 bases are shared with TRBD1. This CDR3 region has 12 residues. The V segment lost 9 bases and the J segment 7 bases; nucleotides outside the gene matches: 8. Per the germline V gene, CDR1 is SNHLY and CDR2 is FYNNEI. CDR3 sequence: CASKQGIIEAFF. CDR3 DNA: TGTGCCAGTAAACAGGGGATCATTGAAGCTTTCTTT.

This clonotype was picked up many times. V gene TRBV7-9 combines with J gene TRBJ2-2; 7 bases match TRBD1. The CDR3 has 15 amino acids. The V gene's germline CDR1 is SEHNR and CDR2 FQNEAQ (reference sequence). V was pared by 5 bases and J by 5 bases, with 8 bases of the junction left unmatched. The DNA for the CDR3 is TGTGCCAGCAGCCGCTGGACAGGAAAGACCGGGGAGCTGTTTTTT. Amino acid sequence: CASSRWTGKTGELFF.

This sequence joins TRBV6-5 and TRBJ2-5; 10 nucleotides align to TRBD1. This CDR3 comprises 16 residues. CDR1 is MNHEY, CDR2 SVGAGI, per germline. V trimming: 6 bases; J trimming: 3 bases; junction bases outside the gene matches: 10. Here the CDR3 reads CASSHWGTGVKETQYF. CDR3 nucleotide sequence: TGTGCCAGCAGCCACTGGGGGACAGGGGTAAAAGAGACCCAGTACTTC.

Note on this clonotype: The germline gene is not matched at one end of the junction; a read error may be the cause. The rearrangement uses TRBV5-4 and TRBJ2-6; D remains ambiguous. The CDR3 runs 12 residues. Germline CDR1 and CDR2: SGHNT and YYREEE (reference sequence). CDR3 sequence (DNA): TGTGCCAGCAGCTTGGGGGGCAACGTCCTGACTTTC. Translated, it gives CASSLGGNVLTF.

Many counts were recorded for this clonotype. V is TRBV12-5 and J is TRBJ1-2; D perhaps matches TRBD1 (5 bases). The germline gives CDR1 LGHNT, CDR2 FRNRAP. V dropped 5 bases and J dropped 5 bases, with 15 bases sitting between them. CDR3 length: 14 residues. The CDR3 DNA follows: TGTGCTAGTGGTCGAACCGGGGGATTATATGGCTACACCTTC. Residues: CASGRTGGLYGYTF.

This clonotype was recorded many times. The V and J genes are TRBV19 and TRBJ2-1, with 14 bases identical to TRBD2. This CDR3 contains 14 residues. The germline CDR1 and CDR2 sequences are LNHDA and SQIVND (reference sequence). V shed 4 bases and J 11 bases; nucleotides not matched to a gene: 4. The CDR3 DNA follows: TGTGCCAGTAGTACCGGGACTAGCGGGAGACAGCAGTTCTTC. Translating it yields CASSTGTSGRQQFF. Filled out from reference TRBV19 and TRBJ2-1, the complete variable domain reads DGGITQSPKYLFRKEGQNVTLSCEQNLNHDAMYWYRQDPGQGLRLIYYSQIVNDFQKGDIAEGYSVSREKKESFPLTVTSAQKNPTAFYLCASSTGTSGRQQFFGPGTRLTVL.

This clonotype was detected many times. The CDR3 spells CASRGTSSYEQYF. CDR3 nucleotide sequence: TGTGCCAGTAGAGGGACTAGCTCCTACGAGCAGTACTTC. This chain connects TRBV19 to TRBJ2-7; 8 bases agree with TRBD2. The ends lost 6 bases at V and 0 bases at J; junction bases unmatched: 1. The germline V gene has CDR1 LNHDA and CDR2 SQIVND (reference sequence). The CDR3 length is 13 residues.

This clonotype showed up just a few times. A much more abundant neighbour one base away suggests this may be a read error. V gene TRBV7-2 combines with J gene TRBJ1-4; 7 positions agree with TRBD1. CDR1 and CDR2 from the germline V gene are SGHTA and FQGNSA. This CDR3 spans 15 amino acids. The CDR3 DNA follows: TGTGCCAGCAGCGTCTACAGGGGCACTAATGAAGAACTGTTTTTT. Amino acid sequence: CASSVYRGTNEELFF.

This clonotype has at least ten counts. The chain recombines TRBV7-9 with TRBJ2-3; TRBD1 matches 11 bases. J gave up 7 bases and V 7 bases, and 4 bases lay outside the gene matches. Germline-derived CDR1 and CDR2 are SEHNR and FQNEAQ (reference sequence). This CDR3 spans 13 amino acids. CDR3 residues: CASKGQGAYTQYF. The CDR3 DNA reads TGTGCCAGCAAAGGACAGGGGGCATATACGCAGTATTTT.

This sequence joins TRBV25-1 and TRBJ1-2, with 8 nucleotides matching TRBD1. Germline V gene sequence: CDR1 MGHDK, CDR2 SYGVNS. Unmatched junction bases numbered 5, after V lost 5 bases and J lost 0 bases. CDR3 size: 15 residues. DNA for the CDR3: TGTGCCAGCAGTTCACTGGGACAGGCTAACTATGGCTACACCTTC. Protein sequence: CASSSLGQANYGYTF.

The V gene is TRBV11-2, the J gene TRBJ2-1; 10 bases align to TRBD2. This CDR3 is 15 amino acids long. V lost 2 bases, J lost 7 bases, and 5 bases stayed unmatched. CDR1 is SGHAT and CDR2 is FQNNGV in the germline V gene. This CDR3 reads CASSLLAGVDNEQFF. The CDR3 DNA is TGTGCCAGCAGCTTACTAGCGGGAGTTGATAATGAGCAGTTCTTC.

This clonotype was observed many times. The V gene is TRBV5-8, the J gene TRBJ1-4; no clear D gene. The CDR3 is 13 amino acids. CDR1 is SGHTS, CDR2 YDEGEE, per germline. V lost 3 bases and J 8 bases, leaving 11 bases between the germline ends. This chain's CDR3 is CASSSQNSEKLFF. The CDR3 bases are TGTGCCAGCAGCTCCCAGAATAGCGAAAAACTGTTTTTT.

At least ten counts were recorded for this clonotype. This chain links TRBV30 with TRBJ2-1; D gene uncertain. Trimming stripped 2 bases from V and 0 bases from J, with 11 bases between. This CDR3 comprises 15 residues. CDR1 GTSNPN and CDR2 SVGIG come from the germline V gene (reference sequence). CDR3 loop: CAWSSWESSYNEQFF. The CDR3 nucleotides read TGTGCCTGGAGTTCTTGGGAAAGCTCCTACAATGAGCAGTTCTTC.

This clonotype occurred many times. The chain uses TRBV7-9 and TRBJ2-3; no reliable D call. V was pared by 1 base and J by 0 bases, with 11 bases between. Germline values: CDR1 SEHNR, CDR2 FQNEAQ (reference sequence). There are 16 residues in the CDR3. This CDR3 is CASSLVRLGSTDTQYF. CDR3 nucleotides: TGTGCCAGCAGCTTAGTCCGGTTGGGGAGCACAGATACGCAGTATTTT.

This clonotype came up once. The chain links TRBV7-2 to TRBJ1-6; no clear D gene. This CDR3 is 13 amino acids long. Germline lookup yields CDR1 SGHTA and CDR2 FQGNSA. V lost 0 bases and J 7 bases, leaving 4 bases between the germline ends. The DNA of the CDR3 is TGTGCCAGCAGCTTAGCTCCCAATTCACCCCTCCACTTT. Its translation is CASSLAPNSPLHF.

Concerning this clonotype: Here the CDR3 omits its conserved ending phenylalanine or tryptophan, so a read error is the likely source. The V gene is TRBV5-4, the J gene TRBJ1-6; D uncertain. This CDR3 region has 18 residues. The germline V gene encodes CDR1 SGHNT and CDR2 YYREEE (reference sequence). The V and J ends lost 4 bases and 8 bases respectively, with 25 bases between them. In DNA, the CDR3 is TGTGCCAGCAGCGGACCCCGAGGGAAGCCAAAGCAGGATTCACCCCTCCACTCT. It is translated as CASSGPRGKPKQDSPLHS.

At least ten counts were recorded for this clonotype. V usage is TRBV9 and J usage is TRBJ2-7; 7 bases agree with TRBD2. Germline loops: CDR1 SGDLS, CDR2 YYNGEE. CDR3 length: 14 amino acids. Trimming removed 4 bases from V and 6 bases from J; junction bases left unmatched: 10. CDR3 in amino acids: CASSPTDGRAEQYF. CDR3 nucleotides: TGTGCCAGCAGCCCCACCGATGGGAGGGCCGAGCAGTACTTC. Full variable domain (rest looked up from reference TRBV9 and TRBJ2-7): DSGVTQTPKHLITATGQRVTLRCSPRSGDLSVYWYQQSLDQGLQFLIQYYNGEERAKGNILERFSAQQFPDLHSELNLSSLELGDSALYFCASSPTDGRAEQYFGPGTRLTVT.